These 14 T cell receptor beta chains were sequenced from one sample in a study of CD8+CD57+ T cells in acquired aplastic anemia. The template for TCR beta VDJ and CDR3 sequence profiling was genomic DNA. MiXCR was run by TCRdb on the reads, yielding one entry per CDR3 protein. The sample holds tens of thousands of distinct CDR3 sequences, under 50% seen once. Sequencing input: sorted CD4+, CD8+, or CD8+CD57+ T cells (not recorded which) from PBMCs. Receptors originate from a human donor in good health, serving as a control.

This clonotype was recorded a few times. The V gene is TRBV5-1, the J gene TRBJ1-5, with 9 bases matching TRBD1. This CDR3 is built from 20 residues. Per germline, CDR1 SGHRS and CDR2 YFSETQ. V lost 0 bases to trimming and J lost 0 bases; unmatched junction nucleotides: 13. In DNA form, the CDR3 reads TGCGCCAGCAGCTTGGGTTTGGGGACAGGGCATTTGTATAGCAATCAGCCCCAGCATTTT. Translating gives CASSLGLGTGHLYSNQPQHF. The full variable domain, its missing parts supplied by reference TRBV5-1 and TRBJ1-5, is KAGVTQTPRYLIKTRGQQVTLSCSPISGHRSVSWYQQTPGQGLQFLFEYFSETQRNKGNFPGRFSGRQFSNSRSEMNVSTLELGDSALYLCASSLGLGTGHLYSNQPQHFGDGTRLSIL.

The rearrangement uses TRBV27 and TRBJ2-3, with D possibly matching TRBD2 (6 bases). Germline loops: CDR1 MNHEY, CDR2 SMNVEV (reference sequence). The ends were cut back, 0 bases at V and 6 bases at J, with 10 bases in the middle. The CDR3 contains 14 residues. The CDR3 loop is CASSLSSGGDTQYF. The CDR3 DNA reads as TGTGCCAGCAGTTTATCGAGTGGGGGGGATACGCAGTATTTT.

This clonotype occurred many times. The J gene is TRBJ2-7, the V gene TRBV7-2; a weak D match, TRBD2 (6 bases). From germline, CDR1 is SGHTA and CDR2 FQGNSA. The CDR3 is 13 residues long. The ends were cut back, 5 bases at V and 4 bases at J, with 12 bases in the middle. CDR3 amino acids: CASSAGLNYEQYF. The CDR3 DNA reads as TGTGCCAGCAGCGCCGGACTAAATTACGAGCAGTACTTC.

The chain uses TRBV25-1 and TRBJ1-2, with 7 bases lining up with TRBD1. This CDR3 contains 16 residues. Germline CDR1 and CDR2: MGHDK and SYGVNS. The trim removed 4 bases at V and 0 bases at J, leaving 8 bases unmatched. The CDR3 DNA follows: TGTGCCAGCAGTGCCCCTGGGACAGACGCTAACTATGGCTACACCTTC. Encoded protein: CASSAPGTDANYGYTF.

This clonotype was picked up a small number of times. The CDR3 sequence: CSVLDGEQFF. The CDR3 bases are TGCAGCGTTTTGGACGGGGAGCAGTTCTTC. This chain links TRBV29-1 with TRBJ2-1; D unresolved. The CDR3 runs 10 residues. The V end was cut by 5 bases, the J end by 10 bases, with 9 bases between. Germline CDR1 SQVTM, CDR2 ANQGSEA.

The chain employs TRBV25-1 and TRBJ1-2; D ambiguous. This CDR3 region has 12 residues. Trimming took off 1 base at V and 8 bases at J, with 8 bases between the two ends. The germline V gene encodes CDR1 MGHDK and CDR2 SYGVNS. CDR3 nucleotides: TGTGCCAGCAGTGAATCCCCGGGAGGCTACACCTTC. It is translated as CASSESPGGYTF.

This clonotype occurred many times. Relative to the germline gene, one junction end is altered; a read error may explain this. The chain carries TRBV7-2 and TRBJ2-5; D perhaps matches TRBD2 (6 bases). Germline V gene sequence: CDR1 SGHTA, CDR2 FQGNSA. This CDR3 is built from 11 residues. The CDR3 protein is CASGLARDQYF. CDR3 DNA: TGTGCCAGCGGCTTAGCGCGGGACCAGTACTTC.

About this clonotype itself: A read error is possible here, since a much larger clone lies one base away. The rearrangement links TRBV25-1 to TRBJ1-2; perhaps TRBD1 as D (6 bases). CDR3 length: 13 amino acids. Germline CDR1 is MGHDK and CDR2 is SYGVNS. The CDR3 sequence: CASSLGGGYGYAF. The CDR3 coding sequence is TGTGCCAGCAGTTTGGGGGGGGGCTATGGCTACGCCTTC.

This clonotype was observed at least ten times. The rearrangement uses TRBV6-1 and TRBJ2-7; 15 nucleotides agree with TRBD2. The germline V gene encodes CDR1 MNHNS and CDR2 SASEGT. The CDR3 length is 14 residues. The V segment lost 4 bases and the J segment 6 bases; nucleotides outside the gene matches: 1. The CDR3: CASSGTSGRGEQYF. The CDR3 bases are TGTGCCAGCAGTGGGACTAGCGGGAGGGGCGAGCAGTACTTC.

This sequence joins TRBV9 and TRBJ1-2; D is uncertain. CDR1 SGDLS and CDR2 YYNGEE come from the germline V gene. V was pared by 2 bases and J by 4 bases, with 12 bases between. The CDR3 length is 14 residues. CDR3 in amino acids: CASSVQQSPYGYTF. CDR3 in DNA: TGTGCCAGCAGCGTGCAACAGTCTCCCTATGGCTACACCTTC.

This clonotype was observed at least ten times. The gene calls are TRBV10-3 and TRBJ2-7; no reliable D call. CDR3 size: 15 residues. Trimming cost V 0 bases and J 6 bases, with 15 bases left between them. Germline CDR1 reads ENHRY; CDR2 reads SYGVKD. The CDR3: CAISESQAAHPEQYF. Here the CDR3 DNA reads TGTGCCATCAGTGAGTCTCAGGCCGCCCACCCCGAGCAGTACTTC.

For this clonotype: Mismatch with germline at one junction end may stem from a read error. V gene TRBV5-4 combines with J gene TRBJ2-3; D is possibly TRBD1 (6 bases). Germline CDR1 is SGHNT and CDR2 is YYREEE (reference sequence). The CDR3 is made up of 14 amino acids. CDR3 loop: CASRDRKGTDTQYF. Written as DNA, the CDR3 is TGTGCCAGCAGGGACAGAAAGGGCACAGATACGCAGTACTTT.

This clonotype has just one count. Just one base apart from a much larger clone, this may be a read error. The gene calls are TRBV25-1 and TRBJ2-2; D might be TRBD2 (6 bases). Germline-derived CDR1 and CDR2 are MGHDK and SYGVNS. The CDR3 loop spans 12 amino acids. Here the CDR3 reads CASSLRGGEPFF. CDR3 coding DNA: TGTGCCAGCAGTTTGCGGGGTGGGGAGCCGTTTTTT.

In its sample, this clonotype was seen once. The CDR3 ends on some other residue instead of the conserved phenylalanine or tryptophan, so this is likely a read error. Here the CDR3 DNA reads TGTGCCAGCAGCCGGGGACAGGGTATATCCTACGAGCAGTACCTC. Translated: CASSRGQGISYEQYL. The rearrangement uses TRBV7-9 and TRBJ2-7; 9 nucleotides align to TRBD1. CDR3 length: 15 residues. J gave up 1 base and V 5 bases, and 6 bases lay outside the gene matches. In germline, CDR1 is SEHNR, CDR2 FQNEAQ (reference sequence).